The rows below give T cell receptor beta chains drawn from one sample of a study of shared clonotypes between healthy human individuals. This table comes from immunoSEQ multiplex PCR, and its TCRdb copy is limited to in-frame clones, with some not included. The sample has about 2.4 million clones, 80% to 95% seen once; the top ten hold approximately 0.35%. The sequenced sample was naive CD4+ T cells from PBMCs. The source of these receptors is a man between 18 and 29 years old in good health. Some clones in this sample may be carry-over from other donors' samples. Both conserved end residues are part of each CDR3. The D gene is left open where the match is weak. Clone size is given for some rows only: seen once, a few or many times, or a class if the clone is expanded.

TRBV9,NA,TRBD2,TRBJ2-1,CASSALAGVSYNEQFF,TGTGCCAGCAGCGCACTAGCGGGGGTATCCTACAATGAGCAGTTCTTC
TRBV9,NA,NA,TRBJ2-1,CASSVAPGGYNEQFF,TGTGCCAGCAGCGTAGCCCCCGGTGGGTACAATGAGCAGTTCTTC
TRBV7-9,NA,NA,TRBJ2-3,CASSLISGSTDTQYF,TGTGCCAGCAGCTTAATCAGCGGAAGCACAGATACGCAGTATTTT
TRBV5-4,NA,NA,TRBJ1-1,CASSSRGTEAFF,TGTGCCAGCAGCTCTAGGGGCACTGAAGCTTTCTTT
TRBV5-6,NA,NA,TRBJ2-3,CASSSKGPRTDTQYF,TGTGCCAGCAGCTCGAAGGGACCTCGCACAGATACGCAGTATTTT
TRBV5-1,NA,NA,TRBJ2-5,CAGTQGPGETQYF,TGCGCCGGGACTCAGGGGCCTGGGGAGACCCAGTACTTC
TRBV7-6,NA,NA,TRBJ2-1,CASSRTNSEQFF,TGTGCCAGCAGCCGCACAAACAGCGAGCAGTTCTTC
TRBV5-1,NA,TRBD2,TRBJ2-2,CASSPGLAENTGELFF,TGCGCCAGCAGCCCCGGACTAGCGGAAAACACCGGGGAGCTGTTTTTT
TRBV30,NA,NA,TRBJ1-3,CAWGSGPGNTIYF,TGTGCCTGGGGGTCGGGACCTGGAAACACCATATATTTT
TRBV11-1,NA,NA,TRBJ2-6,CASSTGLGANVLTF,TGTGCCAGCAGCACAGGGTTGGGGGCCAACGTCCTGACTTTC
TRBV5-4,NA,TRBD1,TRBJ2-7,CASSFPGQGYEQYF,TGTGCCAGCAGCTTTCCGGGACAGGGCTACGAGCAGTACTTC
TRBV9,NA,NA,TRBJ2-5,CASSGGPSWGETQYF,TGTGCCAGCAGCGGCGGACCTTCCTGGGGAGAGACCCAGTACTTC
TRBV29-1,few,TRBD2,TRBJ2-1,CSVEAPLSGSLNEQFF,TGCAGCGTTGAAGCCCCACTTAGCGGGAGTTTGAATGAGCAGTTCTTC
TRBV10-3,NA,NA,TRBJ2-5,CAISESREGGTQYF,TGTGCCATCAGTGAGTCGAGGGAGGGGGGGACCCAGTACTTC
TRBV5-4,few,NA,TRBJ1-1,CASSLERVGTEAFF,TGTGCCAGCAGCTTGGAGAGGGTGGGCACTGAAGCTTTCTTT
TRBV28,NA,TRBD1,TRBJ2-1,CASSSRDRNNNEQFF,TGTGCCAGCAGTTCCCGGGACAGGAACAACAATGAGCAGTTCTTC
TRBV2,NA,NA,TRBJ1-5,CASSDRGKNQPQHF,TGTGCCAGCAGTGATAGGGGAAAAAATCAGCCCCAGCATTTT